The present T cell receptor (beta chain) was sequenced within a study of shared clonotypes between healthy human individuals. Across the study: Each donor had three CD4 naive, three CD4 memory, two CD8 naive and one CD8 memory plate.

CDR1 is SGHRS and CDR2 is YFSETQ in the germline V gene. There are 13 residues in the CDR3. V shed 0 bases, J shed 6 bases, and the junction held 3 bases outside the gene matches. Cells designated naive CD8 were CD45RO-negative and were positively selected for CCR7, with terminally differentiated effector memory CD45RA+ cells excluded. Notes on the study in general: The sampled material consisted only of blood, and tissue repertoires are likely to differ. Some clonotypes were shared by all four sorted-subset donors, while others were not shared. The non-shared ones had lower generation probabilities than the shared ones. Only a few donors were included, so the genetic and exposure-history diversity represented was limited.

The assay was immunoSEQ multiplex PCR, and TCRdb's table has in-frame clones only and misses some. The table includes about 2.1 million clones, 93% detected once. Notes on this clone: What it recognizes is unknown.

This clonotype originated in a man younger than 35 in good health. Some clones in this sample may be carry-over from other donors' samples. This sequence joins TRBV5-1 and TRBJ2-7; 7 nucleotides match TRBD1. The sequenced sample consisted of naive CD8+ T cells from PBMCs. The CDR3 nucleotides read TGCGCCAGCAGCTTGGCCTACAGGGGCGAGCAGTACTTC. Translating it yields CASSLAYRGEQYF. The entire variable domain, with the rest obtained from reference TRBV5-1 and TRBJ2-7, is as follows: KAGVTQTPRYLIKTRGQQVTLSCSPISGHRSVSWYQQTPGQGLQFLFEYFSETQRNKGNFPGRFSGRQFSNSRSEMNVSTLELGDSALYLCASSLAYRGEQYFGPGTRLTVT.